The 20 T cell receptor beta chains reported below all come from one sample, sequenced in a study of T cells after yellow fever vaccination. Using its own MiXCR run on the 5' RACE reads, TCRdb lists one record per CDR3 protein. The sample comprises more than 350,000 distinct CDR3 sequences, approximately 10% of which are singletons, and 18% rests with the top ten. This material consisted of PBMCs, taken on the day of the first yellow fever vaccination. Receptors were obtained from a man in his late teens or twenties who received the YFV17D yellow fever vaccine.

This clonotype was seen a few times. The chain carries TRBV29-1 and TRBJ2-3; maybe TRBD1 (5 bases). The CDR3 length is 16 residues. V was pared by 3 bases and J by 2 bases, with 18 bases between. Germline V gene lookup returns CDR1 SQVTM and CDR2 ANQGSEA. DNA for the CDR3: TGCAGCGTTGATGGTATTGGTCGACAGAACACAGATACGCAGTATTTT. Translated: CSVDGIGRQNTDTQYF.

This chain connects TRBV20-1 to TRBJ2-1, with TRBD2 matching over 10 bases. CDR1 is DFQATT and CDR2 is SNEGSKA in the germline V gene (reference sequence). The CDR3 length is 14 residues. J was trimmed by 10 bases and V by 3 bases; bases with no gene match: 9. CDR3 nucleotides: TGCAGTGCTAGGTTACTAGCGGGGTCGGGGGAGCAGTTCTTC. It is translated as CSARLLAGSGEQFF.

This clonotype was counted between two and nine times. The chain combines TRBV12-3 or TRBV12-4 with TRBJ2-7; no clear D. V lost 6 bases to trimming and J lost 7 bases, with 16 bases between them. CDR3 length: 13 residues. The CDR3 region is CASSTGPASEQYV. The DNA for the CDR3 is TGTGCCAGCAGCACCGGACCCGCGAGTGAGCAGTACGTC.

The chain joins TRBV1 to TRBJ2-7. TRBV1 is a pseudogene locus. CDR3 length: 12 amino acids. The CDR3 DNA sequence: TGCACCAGCAGCCAAGGTGGGCACGAGCAGTACGTC. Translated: CTSSQGGHEQYV.

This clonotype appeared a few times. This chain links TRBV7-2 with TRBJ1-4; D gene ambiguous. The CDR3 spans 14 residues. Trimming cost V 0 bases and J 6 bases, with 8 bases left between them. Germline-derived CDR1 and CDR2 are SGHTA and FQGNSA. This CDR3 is CASSLAGRDEKLFF. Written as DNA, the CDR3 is TGTGCCAGCAGCTTAGCAGGGCGTGATGAAAAACTGTTTTTT.

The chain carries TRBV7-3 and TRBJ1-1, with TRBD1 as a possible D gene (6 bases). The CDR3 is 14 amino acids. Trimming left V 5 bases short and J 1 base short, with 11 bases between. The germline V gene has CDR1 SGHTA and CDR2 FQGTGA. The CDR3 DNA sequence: TGTGCCAGCAGCCAAACACAGGGGAACACTGAAGCTTTCTTT. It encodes CASSQTQGNTEAFF.

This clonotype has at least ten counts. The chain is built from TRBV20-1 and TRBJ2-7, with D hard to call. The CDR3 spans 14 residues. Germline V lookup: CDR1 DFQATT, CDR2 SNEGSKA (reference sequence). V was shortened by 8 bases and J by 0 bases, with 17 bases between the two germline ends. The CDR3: CSSTDARSSYEQYF. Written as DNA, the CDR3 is TGCAGTTCCACGGACGCGAGGAGCTCCTACGAGCAGTACTTC.

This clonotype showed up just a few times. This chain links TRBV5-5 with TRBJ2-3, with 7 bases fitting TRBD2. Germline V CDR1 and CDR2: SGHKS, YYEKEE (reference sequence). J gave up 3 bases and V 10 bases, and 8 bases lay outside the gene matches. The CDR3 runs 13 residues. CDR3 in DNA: TGTGCCGGTGCCGGGGGGTTAACAGATACGCAGTATTTT. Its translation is CAGAGGLTDTQYF.

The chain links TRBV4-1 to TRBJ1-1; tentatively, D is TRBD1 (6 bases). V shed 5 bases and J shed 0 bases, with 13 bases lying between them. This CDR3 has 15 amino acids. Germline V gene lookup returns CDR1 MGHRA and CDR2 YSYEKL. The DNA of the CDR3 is TGCGCCAGCAGCATCCCCGGGACACTGAACACTGAAGCTTTCTTT. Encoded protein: CASSIPGTLNTEAFF.

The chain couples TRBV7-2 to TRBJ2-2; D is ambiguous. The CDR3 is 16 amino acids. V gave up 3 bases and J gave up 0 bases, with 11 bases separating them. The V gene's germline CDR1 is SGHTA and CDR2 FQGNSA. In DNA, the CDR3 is TGTGCCAGCAGCTTGGCAGTCCTCGCGAACACCGGGGAGCTGTTTTTT. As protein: CASSLAVLANTGELFF.

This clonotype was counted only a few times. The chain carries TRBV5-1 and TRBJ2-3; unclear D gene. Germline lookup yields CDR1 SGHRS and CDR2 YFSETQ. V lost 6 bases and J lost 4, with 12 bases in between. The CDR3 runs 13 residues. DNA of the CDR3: TGCGCCAGCACAAGTCTCTTTGCAGATACGCAGTATTTT. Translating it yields CASTSLFADTQYF.

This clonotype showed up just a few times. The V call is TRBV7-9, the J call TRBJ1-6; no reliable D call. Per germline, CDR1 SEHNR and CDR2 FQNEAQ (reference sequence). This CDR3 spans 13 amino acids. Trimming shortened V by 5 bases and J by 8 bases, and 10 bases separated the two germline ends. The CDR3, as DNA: TGTGCCAGCAGCCCTCCCGGGGATTCACCCCTCCACTTT. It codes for CASSPPGDSPLHF.

The CDR3 DNA reads TGTGCCAGCAGCTTAGCGATGACGGGGGGTGGGGCAGATACGCAGTATTTT. It translates to CASSLAMTGGGADTQYF. The chain has TRBV7-2 and TRBJ2-3; TRBD2 aligns across 7 bases. Unmatched junction bases numbered 10, after V lost 0 bases and J lost 4 bases. This CDR3 comprises 17 residues. Germline V gives CDR1 SGHTA, CDR2 FQGNSA. Based on the CDR3 plus reference TRBV7-2 and TRBJ2-3, the full variable domain is GAGVSQSPSNKVTEKGKDVELRCDPISGHTALYWYRQSLGQGLEFLIYFQGNSAPDKSGLPSDRFSAERTGGSVSTLTIQRTQQEDSAVYLCASSLAMTGGGADTQYFGPGTRLTVL.

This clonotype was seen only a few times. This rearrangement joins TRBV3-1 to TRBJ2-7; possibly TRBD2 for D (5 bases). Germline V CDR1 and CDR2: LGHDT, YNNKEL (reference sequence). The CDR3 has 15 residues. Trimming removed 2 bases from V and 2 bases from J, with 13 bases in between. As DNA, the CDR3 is TGTGCCAGCAGCCAATCGAGGGCCGGCCCCTACGAGCAGTACTTC. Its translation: CASSQSRAGPYEQYF.

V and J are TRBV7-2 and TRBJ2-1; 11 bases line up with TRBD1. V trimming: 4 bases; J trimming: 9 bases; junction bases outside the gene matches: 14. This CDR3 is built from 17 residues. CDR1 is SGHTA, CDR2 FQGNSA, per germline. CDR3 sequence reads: CASSYNRDRGFVSEQFF. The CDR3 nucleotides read TGTGCCAGCAGCTATAACCGGGACAGGGGGTTCGTTAGTGAGCAGTTCTTC.

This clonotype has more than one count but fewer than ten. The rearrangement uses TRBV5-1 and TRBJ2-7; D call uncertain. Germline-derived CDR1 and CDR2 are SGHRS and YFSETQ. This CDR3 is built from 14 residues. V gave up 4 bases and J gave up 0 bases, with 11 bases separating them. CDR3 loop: CASSLDPLSYEQYV. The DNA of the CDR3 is TGCGCCAGCAGCCTAGACCCACTCTCCTACGAGCAGTACGTC.

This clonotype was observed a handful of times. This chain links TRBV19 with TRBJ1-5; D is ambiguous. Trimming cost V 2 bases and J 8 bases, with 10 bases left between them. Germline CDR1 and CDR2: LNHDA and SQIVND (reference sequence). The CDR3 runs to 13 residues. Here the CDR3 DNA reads TGTGCCAGTAGTATATTCGGGAATAAGCCCCAGCATTTT. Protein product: CASSIFGNKPQHF. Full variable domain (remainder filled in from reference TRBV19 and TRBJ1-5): DGGITQSPKYLFRKEGQNVTLSCEQNLNHDAMYWYRQDPGQGLRLIYYSQIVNDFQKGDIAEGYSVSREKKESFPLTVTSAQKNPTAFYLCASSIFGNKPQHFGDGTRLSIL.

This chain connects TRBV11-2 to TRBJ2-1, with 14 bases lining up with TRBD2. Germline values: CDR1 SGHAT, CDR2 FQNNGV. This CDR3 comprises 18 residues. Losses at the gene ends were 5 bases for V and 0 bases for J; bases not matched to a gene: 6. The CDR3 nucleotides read TGTGCCAGCAGCCGACTAGCGGGGGGGTTTAGCTCCTACAATGAGCAGTTCTTC. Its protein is CASSRLAGGFSSYNEQFF.

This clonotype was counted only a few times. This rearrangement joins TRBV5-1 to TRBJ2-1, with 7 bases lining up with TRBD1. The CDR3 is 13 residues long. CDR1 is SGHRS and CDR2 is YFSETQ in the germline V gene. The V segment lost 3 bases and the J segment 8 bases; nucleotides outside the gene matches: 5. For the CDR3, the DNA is TGCGCCAGCAGCTCACAGGGGAGCCATGAGCAGTTCTTC. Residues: CASSSQGSHEQFF.

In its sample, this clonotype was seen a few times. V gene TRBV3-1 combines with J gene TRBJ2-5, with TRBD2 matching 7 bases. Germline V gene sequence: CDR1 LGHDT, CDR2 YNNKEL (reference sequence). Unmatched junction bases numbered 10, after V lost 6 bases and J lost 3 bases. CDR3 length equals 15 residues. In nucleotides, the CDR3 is TGTGCCAGCAGTCTATCCGTGGGGGGGAAAGAGACCCAGTACTTC. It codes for CASSLSVGGKETQYF.